One sample yielded the 7 T cell receptor beta chains listed below, sequenced in a study of circulating and synovial CD4+ cells in juvenile arthritis. The assay was immunoSEQ multiplex PCR, and TCRdb's table has in-frame clones only and misses some. The repertoire has tens of thousands of clones, 95% to 96% of them found once; the top ten carry approximately 0.17%. Sequencing was performed on CD4+ T cells from blood. These receptors were taken from a human donor with juvenile idiopathic arthritis.

This clone has a handful of counts. The chain recombines TRBV5-4 with TRBJ1-2, with a weak D call TRBD1 (6 bases). The ends were cut back, 2 bases at V and 2 bases at J, with 13 bases in the middle. The length of the CDR3 is 15 residues. CDR1 and CDR2 from the germline V gene are SGHNT and YYREEE (reference sequence). The CDR3 loop reads CASSLSGATNYGYTF. In nucleotides, the CDR3 is TGTGCCAGCAGCTTATCAGGGGCGACCAACTATGGCTACACCTTC.

The chain has TRBV2 and TRBJ2-1; TRBD2 aligns across 9 bases. V was pared by 5 bases and J by 8 bases, with 10 bases of the junction left unmatched. The CDR3 runs 15 residues. Germline CDR1 and CDR2: SNHLY and FYNNEI. The CDR3 protein is CASSLSGSGLDEQFF. DNA for the CDR3: TGTGCCAGCAGTCTTAGCGGGAGTGGTTTGGATGAGCAGTTCTTC. Variable domain in full (rest from reference TRBV2 and TRBJ2-1): EPEVTQTPSHQVTQMGQEVILRCVPISNHLYFYWYRQILGQKVEFLVSFYNNEISEKSEIFDDQFSVERPDGSNFTLKIRSTKLEDSAMYFCASSLSGSGLDEQFFGPGTRLTVL.

The V gene is TRBV7-2, the J gene TRBJ2-7; TRBD2 matches 8 bases. CDR3 length: 15 amino acids. Germline V gene data show CDR1 as SGHTA and CDR2 as FQGNSA. J gave up 6 bases and V 5 bases, and 12 bases lay outside the gene matches. CDR3 nucleotide sequence: TGTGCCAGCAGCCAAACATCCGGGGGGGCGTCCGAGCAGTACTTC. Its translation is CASSQTSGGASEQYF.

This chain uses TRBV5-6 with TRBJ2-5; D not certain. This CDR3 region has 16 residues. Trimming removed 3 bases from V and 5 bases from J, with 20 bases in between. The germline gives CDR1 SGHDT, CDR2 YYEEEE. The CDR3 loop is CASSSRRLASPETQYF. DNA of the CDR3: TGTGCCAGCAGCTCCCGCCGGTTGGCTAGTCCGGAGACCCAGTACTTC.

The chain has TRBV11-2 and TRBJ2-3; 8 nucleotides align to TRBD1. The CDR3 covers 15 residues. CDR1 and CDR2 (germline): SGHAT, FQNNGV. Unmatched junction bases numbered 6, after V lost 4 bases and J lost 3 bases. The CDR3 nucleotides read TGTGCCAGCAGCTCCCTGGACAGGGTAACAGATACGCAGTATTTT. Residues: CASSSLDRVTDTQYF.

The chain uses TRBV15 and TRBJ2-7; D unclear. The ends were cut back, 2 bases at V and 0 bases at J, with 11 bases in the middle. This CDR3 has 15 amino acids. Germline CDR1 LNHNV, CDR2 YYDKDF (reference sequence). The CDR3 protein is CATSRHSSSSYEQYF. The DNA for the CDR3 is TGTGCCACCAGCAGACACTCCTCAAGCTCCTACGAGCAGTACTTC.

The chain employs TRBV19 and TRBJ2-3, with D possibly being TRBD2 (6 bases). Trimming shortened V by 4 bases and J by 1 base, and 18 bases separated the two germline ends. The length of the CDR3 is 17 residues. CDR1 LNHDA and CDR2 SQIVND come from the germline V gene (reference sequence). The CDR3 spells CASSKASGVSGTDTQYF. The CDR3 coding sequence is TGTGCCAGTAGTAAAGCCTCGGGAGTTTCTGGCACAGATACGCAGTATTTT.